Sequencing of this TCR beta chain was carried out in a study of cytotoxic CD8 clonotypes in ibrutinib-treated CLL. Germline V gene lookup returns CDR1 MGHRA and CDR2 YSYEKL. V lost 8 bases and J lost 8, with 21 bases in between. The CDR3 length is 14 residues. A 1 in 200,000 to 1 in 1 million T cell depth was the sequencing target. Method: immunoSEQ multiplex PCR; TCRdb's copy keeps in-frame clones and lacks some. The sample carries roughly 330,000 clones, 67% recorded once. The material was PBMCs, obtained after 36 months of ibrutinib treatment. V and J are TRBV4-1 and TRBJ1-2, with D unclear. The clonotype comes from a human donor with chronic lymphocytic leukemia. CDR3 DNA sequence: TGCGCCAGCTTACCATTGCCTTTCGCACTAGGCTACACCTTC. This translates into CASLPLPFALGYTF.